These 11 T cell receptor beta chains were all obtained from the same sample, sequenced in a study of graft-versus-host responses after intestinal transplantation. Here immunoSEQ multiplex PCR was the method, and the copy in TCRdb shows in-frame clones only, minus some. The data show roughly 100,000 clones, less than 95% seen once. The antigens these receptors bind are not known. The source was unstimulated CD8+ T cells sorted from spleen or lymph node cells, collected before transplant. The origin of the receptors is a human donor who was the organ donor for an intestinal transplant.

The rearrangement links TRBV28 to TRBJ2-4, with 9 bases aligning to TRBD1. Germline CDR1 MDHEN, CDR2 SYDVKM. This CDR3 is built from 14 residues. Trimming took 10 bases from V and 11 from J; bases not matched to a gene: 15. The CDR3 loop is CATDPGQGGGFQYF. The CDR3 DNA sequence: TGTGCCACCGATCCGGGACAGGGTGGCGGGTTTCAGTACTTC.

The count of this clone is one. The chain carries TRBV14 and TRBJ1-1, with TRBD1 matching 7 bases. Trimming took 1 base from V and 3 from J; bases not matched to a gene: 2. This CDR3 has 14 residues. Germline V CDR1 and CDR2: SGHDN, FVKESK. The CDR3 coding sequence is TGTGCCAGCAGCCAAGTCACAGGGGACACTGAAGCTTTCTTT. Protein product: CASSQVTGDTEAFF.

The V gene is TRBV29-1, the J gene TRBJ1-1; 7 nucleotides line up with TRBD1. Germline trimming cut 6 bases from V and 3 bases from J; bases unmatched to any gene: 4. CDR1 and CDR2 (germline): SQVTM, ANQGSEA. The CDR3 extends over 12 amino acids. The CDR3 DNA reads TGCAGCGTCCATGGGACAGACACTGAAGCTTTCTTT. It codes for CSVHGTDTEAFF.

The chain uses TRBV11-2 and TRBJ2-5; TRBD1 agrees at 8 bases. In germline, CDR1 is SGHAT, CDR2 FQNNGV. CDR3 length: 14 amino acids. The trim removed 5 bases at V and 2 bases at J, leaving 4 bases unmatched. The CDR3 loop reads CASSDRGWQETQYF. Here the CDR3 DNA reads TGTGCCAGCAGCGACAGGGGATGGCAAGAGACCCAGTACTTC.

The genes are TRBV6-5 and TRBJ2-7, with D perhaps matching TRBD2 (6 bases). Germline CDR1 reads MNHEY; CDR2 reads SVGAGI. Trimming pared 2 bases from V and 0 bases from J, leaving 8 bases between. This CDR3 has 14 residues. CDR3 DNA sequence: TGTGCCAGCAGTTACGGGCGGGGCTCCTACGAGCAGTACTTC. The encoded protein is CASSYGRGSYEQYF.

CDR3 loop: CAGSGGTYNSPLHF. In nucleotides, the CDR3 is TGTGCCGGTTCAGGGGGCACCTATAATTCACCCCTCCACTTT. V gene TRBV6-6 combines with J gene TRBJ1-6, with 8 bases aligning to TRBD1. CDR1 and CDR2 from the germline V gene are MNHNY and SVGAGI (reference sequence). The CDR3 sequence is 14 residues long. With V trimmed by 11 bases and J by 2 bases, 5 bases remained unmatched.

A note on this clone: Other DNA sequences within the sample encode an identical CDR3. The chain combines TRBV4-1 with TRBJ2-1; 15 bases match TRBD2. The V and J ends lost 0 bases and 3 bases, in that order; junction bases with no gene match: 9. The CDR3 runs to 20 residues. The germline V gene has CDR1 MGHRA and CDR2 YSYEKL. CDR3 nucleotide sequence: TGCGCCAGCAGCCAAGAAGGGGGACTAGCGGGAGGTCCTTACTACAATGAGCAGTTCTTC. Its protein product is CASSQEGGLAGGPYYNEQFF.

Here the CDR3 reads CSVGGVAGVPGNEQYF. The CDR3 nucleotides read TGCAGCGTTGGGGGAGTAGCGGGAGTCCCAGGAAACGAGCAGTACTTC. The V gene is TRBV29-1, the J gene TRBJ2-7, with 9 bases fitting TRBD2. The CDR3 is 16 amino acids. The V and J ends lost 4 bases and 5 bases, in that order; junction bases with no gene match: 15. The V gene's germline CDR1 is SQVTM and CDR2 ANQGSEA.

This clone showed up just once. J is TRBJ2-5 and V is TRBV19, with 8 bases identical to TRBD2. CDR3 length: 13 amino acids. V was pared by 6 bases and J by 4 bases, with 4 bases of the junction left unmatched. Germline CDR1 is LNHDA and CDR2 is SQIVND (reference sequence). For the CDR3, the DNA is TGTGCCAGTAGAGGTGCGGGGGGAGAGACCCAGTACTTC. Translating it yields CASRGAGGETQYF. Together with reference TRBV19 and TRBJ2-5, the CDR3 gives the full variable domain: DGGITQSPKYLFRKEGQNVTLSCEQNLNHDAMYWYRQDPGQGLRLIYYSQIVNDFQKGDIAEGYSVSREKKESFPLTVTSAQKNPTAFYLCASRGAGGETQYFGPGTRLLVL.

This rearrangement joins TRBV6-6 to TRBJ1-2; no firm D call. Germline loops: CDR1 MNHNY, CDR2 SVGAGI (reference sequence). The CDR3 runs to 14 residues. V lost 1 base to trimming and J lost 8 bases, with 14 bases between them. CDR3: CASSYYSQAPGYTF. The CDR3 bases are TGTGCCAGCAGTTACTACTCCCAGGCCCCCGGCTACACCTTC.

A single count supports this clone. In DNA, the CDR3 is TGTGCCAGCAGCACGAAAACGGGACTAGCGGGATCCGGTTGGACAAGTGAGCAGTTCTTC. As protein: CASSTKTGLAGSGWTSEQFF. This chain uses TRBV28 with TRBJ2-1; 13 positions match TRBD2. Germline-derived CDR1 and CDR2 are MDHEN and SYDVKM. The CDR3 is 20 amino acids. V shed 6 bases, J shed 9 bases, and the junction held 23 bases outside the gene matches.